A single sample is the source of the 2 T cell receptor beta chains below, sequenced in a study of blood T cell repertoires in COVID-19. Here immunoSEQ multiplex PCR was the method, and the copy in TCRdb shows in-frame clones only, minus some. The sample includes 250,000 to 350,000 clones, about 88% seen only once; the top ten take roughly 1.5%. The sequenced material came from peripheral blood. The receptors were gathered from a human donor with COVID-19, enrolled during active disease. The donor label of this sample is uncertain.

As to this clone: One junction end disagrees with the germline gene, perhaps due to a read error. The rearrangement joins TRBV7-7 to TRBJ2-1; 9 bases align to TRBD1. The CDR3 is 15 amino acids. Germline assignment: CDR1 SSHAT and CDR2 FNYEAQ (reference sequence). The CDR3 DNA follows: TGTGCTAGCAGCTTGGGGACAGGGAGCTACAATGAGCAGTTCTTC. Protein: CASSLGTGSYNEQFF.

The rearrangement uses TRBV27 and TRBJ1-1, with D hard to call. Germline-derived CDR1 and CDR2 are MNHEY and SMNVEV (reference sequence). Trimming shortened V by 2 bases and J by 7 bases, and 11 bases separated the two germline ends. This CDR3 region has 13 residues. CDR3 DNA sequence: TGTGCCAGCAGTTTAAGTCCTACCATTGAAGCTTTCTTT. Translated: CASSLSPTIEAFF.